Following are 7 T cell receptor beta chains from one sample sequenced in a study of blood T cell repertoires in COVID-19. Using immunoSEQ multiplex PCR, the repertoire was profiled, and TCRdb retains in-frame clones only, with some absent. In the table there are 250,000 to 300,000 clones, roughly 80% of which are singletons. The specimen sequenced was peripheral blood. Receptor source: a man between 60 and 75 years old who had recovered from COVID-19.

The rearrangement links TRBV7-8 to TRBJ1-2; 8 bases line up with TRBD1. There are 14 residues in the CDR3. The V gene's germline CDR1 is SGHVS and CDR2 FQNEAQ. With 6 bases clipped from V and 7 bases from J, the junction kept 10 bases outside the gene matches. In nucleotides, the CDR3 is TGTGCCAGCAGTCCTCGGACAGGGAAGAGTGGCTACACCTTC. This encodes CASSPRTGKSGYTF.

The V and J genes are TRBV7-9 and TRBJ2-1, with D perhaps matching TRBD1 (6 bases). The CDR3 consists of 13 residues. Trimming took off 6 bases at V and 6 bases at J, with 12 bases between the two ends. Germline CDR1 and CDR2: SEHNR and FQNEAQ (reference sequence). CDR3 loop: CASRHRAGNEQFF. CDR3 nucleotides: TGTGCCAGCAGACACAGGGCAGGCAATGAGCAGTTCTTC.

This clone was seen once. This chain connects TRBV27 to TRBJ2-7; 8 bases map to TRBD1. The CDR3 runs to 16 residues. CDR1 is MNHEY, CDR2 SMNVEV, per germline (reference sequence). The V segment lost 5 bases and the J segment 0 bases; nucleotides outside the gene matches: 9. The CDR3 DNA sequence: TGTGCCAGCAGTACCTCGACAGGGGTTTTCTCCTACGAGCAGTACTTC. Translated, it gives CASSTSTGVFSYEQYF.

This chain links TRBV5-6 with TRBJ2-2, with 7 bases identical to TRBD1. CDR1 is SGHDT, CDR2 YYEEEE, per germline. The CDR3 sequence is 16 residues long. V lost 3 bases to trimming and J lost 4 bases; unmatched junction nucleotides: 9. The CDR3: CASSWPLGQSTGELFF. CDR3 sequence (DNA): TGTGCCAGCAGCTGGCCTCTGGGACAGAGCACCGGGGAGCTGTTTTTT.

The CDR3 nucleotides read TGTGCCAGCAGCTTATTTGGGACAGGGGTTCCGGGCGAGCAGTACTTC. Encoded protein: CASSLFGTGVPGEQYF. The chain links TRBV7-8 to TRBJ2-7; the match to TRBD1 covers 10 bases. The CDR3 has 16 residues. Germline V gene data show CDR1 as SGHVS and CDR2 as FQNEAQ. The junction had 10 bases not matched to a gene; V was cut back by 2 bases and J by 6 bases.

This CDR3 reads CASSGQSGPGELFF. The CDR3 DNA reads as TGTGCCAGCAGCGGACAGAGTGGTCCCGGGGAGCTGTTTTTT. V usage is TRBV9 and J usage is TRBJ2-2; D may be TRBD1 (5 bases). Trimming left V 3 bases short and J 6 bases short, with 12 bases between. This CDR3 has 14 amino acids. CDR1 is SGDLS and CDR2 is YYNGEE in the germline V gene.

In this sample, this clone turned up a few times. The chain couples TRBV5-4 to TRBJ1-2; tentatively, D is TRBD1 (5 bases). The CDR3 consists of 14 residues. From germline, CDR1 is SGHNT and CDR2 YYREEE (reference sequence). Trimming shortened V by 2 bases and J by 2 bases, and 10 bases separated the two germline ends. The CDR3 bases are TGTGCCAGCAGCTTCGGGCAGGGAAACTATGGCTACACCTTC. This codes for CASSFGQGNYGYTF.